One sample yielded the 19 T cell receptor beta chains listed below, sequenced in a study of blood T cell repertoires in COVID-19. Profiled with immunoSEQ multiplex PCR; TCRdb holds only in-frame clones, not every one. The table records hundreds of thousands of clones, roughly 85% of them present only once. The sequenced material came from PBMCs or T cells enriched from blood (not recorded which). These TCRs come from a woman in her 50s with acute COVID-19.

The chain is built from TRBV9 and TRBJ1-1; a weak D match, TRBD1 (6 bases). The CDR3 consists of 15 residues. The germline gives CDR1 SGDLS, CDR2 YYNGEE. V was cut by 0 bases and J by 1 base, with 10 bases left in between. For the CDR3, the DNA is TGTGCCAGCAGCGTAGAGGGACACTCGAACACTGAAGCTTTCTTT. Protein sequence: CASSVEGHSNTEAFF.

This chain connects TRBV6-5 to TRBJ2-3, with 7 bases that match TRBD2. Germline V gene lookup returns CDR1 MNHEY and CDR2 SVGAGI. The trim removed 10 bases at V and 2 bases at J, leaving 9 bases unmatched. The CDR3 covers 14 residues. Here the CDR3 reads CATNAGGYTDTQYF. Written as DNA, the CDR3 is TGTGCCACCAATGCCGGGGGGTACACAGATACGCAGTATTTT.

The chain combines TRBV14 with TRBJ1-2; a weak D match, TRBD1 (5 bases). Per germline, CDR1 SGHDN and CDR2 FVKESK. The V gene lost 8 bases and the J gene lost 0 bases, with 10 bases spanning the gap. The CDR3 covers 13 residues. The CDR3, as DNA: TGTGCCAGCGGGGGGTTAGCTAACTATGGCTACACCTTC. Translation gives CASGGLANYGYTF. The complete variable domain, with remaining parts taken from reference TRBV14 and TRBJ1-2, reads EAGVTQFPSHSVIEKGQTVTLRCDPISGHDNLYWYRRVMGKEIKFLLHFVKESKQDESGMPNNRFLAERTGGTYSTLKVQPAELEDSGVYFCASGGLANYGYTFGSGTRLTVV.

CDR3 in amino acids: CASSFSAARQGTLTQYF. The CDR3 DNA sequence: TGTGCCAGCAGCTTTTCCGCCGCCCGACAGGGCACACTTACGCAGTATTTT. The chain has TRBV7-8 and TRBJ2-3; 7 positions agree with TRBD1. This CDR3 spans 17 amino acids. Germline V gives CDR1 SGHVS, CDR2 FQNEAQ. Unmatched junction bases numbered 17, after V lost 3 bases and J lost 8 bases.

The chain uses TRBV13 and TRBJ1-2; 10 bases match TRBD1. Per germline, CDR1 PRHDT and CDR2 FYEKMQ (reference sequence). Trimming at V came to 2 bases and at J to 1 base, leaving 4 bases not matched to a gene. This CDR3 contains 16 residues. CDR3 bases: TGTGCCAGCAGCTTAACTGGACAGGGGGATAACTATGGCTACACCTTC. This codes for CASSLTGQGDNYGYTF.

This clone has just a few counts. This CDR3 reads CASSEGGGQGTEAFF. The CDR3 bases are TGTGCCAGCAGTGAAGGCGGGGGACAGGGCACTGAAGCTTTCTTT. V is TRBV2 and J is TRBJ1-1; 9 nucleotides align to TRBD1. The V gene end was trimmed by 1 base and the J gene end by 4 bases; junction bases not matched to a gene: 4. The germline CDR1 and CDR2 sequences are SNHLY and FYNNEI. The CDR3 loop spans 15 amino acids.

The CDR3 spells CSVGGAVRDGYTF. DNA of the CDR3: TGCAGCGTCGGCGGAGCCGTAAGAGATGGCTACACCTTC. The rearrangement joins TRBV29-1 to TRBJ1-2; no clear D gene. Trimming took off 6 bases at V and 6 bases at J, with 17 bases between the two ends. The CDR3 covers 13 residues. CDR1 is SQVTM, CDR2 ANQGSEA, per germline.

As to this clone: The same CDR3 is also encoded by other DNA sequences in this sample. V and J are TRBV6-2 or TRBV6-3 and TRBJ2-1; D unclear. The germline V gene encodes CDR1 MNHEY and CDR2 SVGEGT. The V gene lost 3 bases and the J gene lost 0 bases, with 6 bases spanning the gap. This CDR3 has 14 residues. The CDR3 region is CASSYSSSYNEQFF. The CDR3 coding sequence is TGTGCCAGCAGTTATTCTAGCTCCTACAATGAGCAGTTCTTC.

This chain uses TRBV6-1 with TRBJ1-1; unclear D gene. The CDR3 is 16 amino acids. Per the germline V gene, CDR1 is MNHNS and CDR2 is SASEGT. The V end was cut by 2 bases, the J end by 0 bases, with 13 bases between. The CDR3 bases are TGTGCCAGCAGTGAAACTTTTGTTACGGTGAACACTGAAGCTTTCTTT. This gives the protein CASSETFVTVNTEAFF.

V and J are TRBV27 and TRBJ2-7; 14 nucleotides agree with TRBD2. This CDR3 has 15 amino acids. V dropped 8 bases and J dropped 6; count of bases not matched to a gene: 9. Germline V gene sequence: CDR1 MNHEY, CDR2 SMNVEV (reference sequence). The chain's CDR3 is CASGLAGGSPIEQYF. As DNA, the CDR3 is TGTGCCAGCGGACTAGCGGGGGGTTCCCCTATCGAGCAGTACTTC.

The chain combines TRBV18 with TRBJ1-1, with D perhaps matching TRBD1 (5 bases). Trimming stripped 5 bases from V and 6 bases from J, with 16 bases between. Germline V CDR1 and CDR2: KGHSH, LQKENI. The length of the CDR3 is 14 residues. CDR3 coding DNA: TGTGCCAGCTCAAGGGACTCCCAGGTCGCTGAAGCTTTCTTT. It translates to CASSRDSQVAEAFF. Using reference TRBV18 and TRBJ1-1 for the parts outside the CDR3, the full variable domain is NAGVMQNPRHLVRRRGQEARLRCSPMKGHSHVYWYRQLPEEGLKFMVYLQKENIIDESGMPKERFSAEFPKEGPSILRIQQVVRGDSAAYFCASSRDSQVAEAFFGQGTRLTVV.

The V gene is TRBV19, the J gene TRBJ1-5; TRBD1 matches 10 bases. This CDR3 spans 14 amino acids. The germline CDR1 and CDR2 sequences are LNHDA and SQIVND (reference sequence). The V and J ends lost 4 bases and 6 bases, in that order; junction bases with no gene match: 3. Here the CDR3 DNA reads TGTGCCAGTAGTAGACAGGGGGCAAGTCAGCCCCAGCATTTT. Translating it yields CASSRQGASQPQHF.

The chain links TRBV30 to TRBJ2-2; D is uncertain. CDR1 GTSNPN and CDR2 SVGIG come from the germline V gene (reference sequence). This CDR3 is built from 15 residues. V lost 4 bases and J lost 3, with 15 bases in between. The CDR3 nucleotides are TGTGCCTGGAATCTTTTGGCAGATCACACCGGGGAGCTGTTTTTT. Encoded protein: CAWNLLADHTGELFF.

This clone was recorded a few times. The chain employs TRBV19 and TRBJ2-7, with TRBD1 matching over 7 bases. Germline V gives CDR1 LNHDA, CDR2 SQIVND (reference sequence). The V segment lost 8 bases and the J segment 2 bases; nucleotides outside the gene matches: 6. The CDR3 spans 13 residues. This CDR3 reads CASATGDTYEQYF. DNA for the CDR3: TGTGCCAGTGCCACAGGGGACACCTACGAGCAGTACTTC.

The rearrangement links TRBV5-1 to TRBJ2-7; tentative D call: TRBD1 (6 bases). Trimming cost V 4 bases and J 2 bases, with 13 bases left between them. This CDR3 region has 14 residues. Germline CDR1 is SGHRS and CDR2 is YFSETQ. As DNA, the CDR3 is TGCGCCAGCAGCGGGGACATCTTACCCTACGAGCAGTACTTC. Residues: CASSGDILPYEQYF.

The chain has TRBV7-2 and TRBJ1-1; D possibly corresponds to TRBD1 (5 bases). Per the germline V gene, CDR1 is SGHTA and CDR2 is FQGNSA. With 5 bases removed from V and 4 bases from J, the gap between germline ends came to 11 bases. This CDR3 contains 13 residues. This chain's CDR3 is CASSVTRVTEAFF. The CDR3 DNA is TGTGCCAGCAGCGTGACCAGGGTCACTGAAGCTTTCTTT.

This chain links TRBV6-5 with TRBJ2-3; 7 bases match TRBD2. V lost 8 bases, J lost 2 bases, and 4 bases stayed unmatched. The CDR3 length is 13 residues. Germline-derived CDR1 and CDR2 are MNHEY and SVGAGI. The CDR3 DNA is TGTGCCAGCGAAGGGACTAACACAGATACGCAGTATTTT. This encodes CASEGTNTDTQYF.

The V and J genes are TRBV18 and TRBJ1-1, with D maybe TRBD1 (6 bases). Germline-derived CDR1 and CDR2 are KGHSH and LQKENI. V was clipped by 4 bases and J by 7 bases, with 13 bases between them. This CDR3 has 13 amino acids. The CDR3 nucleotides read TGTGCCAGCTCACTGGGACAAAGGGATGAAGCTTTCTTT. This codes for CASSLGQRDEAFF.

Here the CDR3 reads CASSLGPGQGNGYTF. The CDR3 DNA reads as TGTGCCAGCAGCTTAGGCCCGGGACAGGGCAATGGCTACACCTTC. The V call is TRBV7-9, the J call TRBJ1-2; 9 nucleotides match TRBD1. Per germline, CDR1 SEHNR and CDR2 FQNEAQ (reference sequence). This CDR3 is 15 amino acids long. V dropped 1 base and J dropped 6; count of bases not matched to a gene: 6.